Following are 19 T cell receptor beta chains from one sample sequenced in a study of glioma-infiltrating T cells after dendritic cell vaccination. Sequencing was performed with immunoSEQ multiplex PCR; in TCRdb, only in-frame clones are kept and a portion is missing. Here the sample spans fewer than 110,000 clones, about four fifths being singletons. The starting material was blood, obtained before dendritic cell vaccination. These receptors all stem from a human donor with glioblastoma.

The CDR3 region has the DNA TGTGCCAGCAGTAGACTAGGAAATGAGCAGTTCTTC. It is translated as CASSRLGNEQFF. The J gene is TRBJ2-1, the V gene TRBV2, with D maybe TRBD2 (6 bases). Germline loops: CDR1 SNHLY, CDR2 FYNNEI. The CDR3 spans 12 residues. The V end lost 5 bases, the J end lost 7 bases, and 9 bases lay between the germline ends. Filled out from reference TRBV2 and TRBJ2-1, the complete variable domain reads EPEVTQTPSHQVTQMGQEVILRCVPISNHLYFYWYRQILGQKVEFLVSFYNNEISEKSEIFDDQFSVERPDGSNFTLKIRSTKLEDSAMYFCASSRLGNEQFFGPGTRLTVL.

The CDR3 sequence: CASSISLEGLSLGYTF. The CDR3 DNA follows: TGTGCCAGCAGCATAAGCCTCGAGGGCTTATCTCTAGGCTACACCTTC. The chain uses TRBV4-2 and TRBJ1-2; D call uncertain. This CDR3 has 16 amino acids. V was cut by 5 bases and J by 8 bases, with 24 bases left in between. CDR1 LGHNA and CDR2 YNFKEQ come from the germline V gene.

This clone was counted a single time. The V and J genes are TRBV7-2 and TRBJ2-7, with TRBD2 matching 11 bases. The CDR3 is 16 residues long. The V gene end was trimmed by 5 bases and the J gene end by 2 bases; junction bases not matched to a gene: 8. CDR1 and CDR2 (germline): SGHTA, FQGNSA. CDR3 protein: CASSAVTSGEPYEQYF. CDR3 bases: TGTGCCAGCAGCGCCGTGACTAGCGGGGAACCCTACGAGCAGTACTTC.

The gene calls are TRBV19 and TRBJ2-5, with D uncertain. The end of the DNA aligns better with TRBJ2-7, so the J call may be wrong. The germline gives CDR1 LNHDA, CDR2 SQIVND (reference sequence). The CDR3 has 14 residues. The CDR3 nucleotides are TGTGCCAGTAGTCTCCTTTTGTCCGGGTACGAGCAGTACTTC. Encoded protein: CASSLLLSGYEQYF.

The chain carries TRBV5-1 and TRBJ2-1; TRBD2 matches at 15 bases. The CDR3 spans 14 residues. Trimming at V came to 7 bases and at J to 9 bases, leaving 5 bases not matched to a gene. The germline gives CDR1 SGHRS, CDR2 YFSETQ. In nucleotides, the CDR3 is TGCGCCAGCGGCGGACTAGCGGGGGGGCCTGAGCAGTTCTTC. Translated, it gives CASGGLAGGPEQFF.

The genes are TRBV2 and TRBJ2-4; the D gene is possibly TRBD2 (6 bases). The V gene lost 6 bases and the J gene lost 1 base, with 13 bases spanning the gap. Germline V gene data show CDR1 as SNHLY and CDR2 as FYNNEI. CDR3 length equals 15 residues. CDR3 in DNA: TGTGCCAGCAGCGAGACTAGTTTCGCCAAAAACATTCAGTACTTC. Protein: CASSETSFAKNIQYF.

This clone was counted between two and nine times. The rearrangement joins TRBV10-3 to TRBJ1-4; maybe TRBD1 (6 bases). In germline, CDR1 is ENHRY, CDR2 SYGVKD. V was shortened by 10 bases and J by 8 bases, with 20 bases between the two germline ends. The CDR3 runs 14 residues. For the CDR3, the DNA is TGTGCCACCACTTTCCGGGACAATGGCGAAAAACTGTTTTTT. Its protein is CATTFRDNGEKLFF.

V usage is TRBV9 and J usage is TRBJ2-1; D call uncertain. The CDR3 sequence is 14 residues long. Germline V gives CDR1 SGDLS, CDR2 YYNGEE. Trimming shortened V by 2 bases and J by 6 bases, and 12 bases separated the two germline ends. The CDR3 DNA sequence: TGTGCCAGCAGCGTGAGCGATGAAGGCAATGAGCAGTTCTTC. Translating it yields CASSVSDEGNEQFF.

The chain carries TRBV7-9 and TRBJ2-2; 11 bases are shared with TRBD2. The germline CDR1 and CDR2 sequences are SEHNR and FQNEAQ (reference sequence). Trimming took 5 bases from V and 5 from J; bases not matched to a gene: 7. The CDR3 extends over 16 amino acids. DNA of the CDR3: TGTGCCAGCAGCCGACCGGGACTAGCGGCGACCGGGGAGCTGTTTTTT. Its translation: CASSRPGLAATGELFF.

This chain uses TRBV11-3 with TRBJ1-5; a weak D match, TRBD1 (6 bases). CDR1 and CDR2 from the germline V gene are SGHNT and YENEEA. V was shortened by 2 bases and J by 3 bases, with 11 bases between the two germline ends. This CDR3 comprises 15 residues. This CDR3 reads CASSLNGGLNQPQHF. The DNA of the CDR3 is TGTGCCAGCAGCTTAAACGGGGGGCTCAATCAGCCCCAGCATTTT.

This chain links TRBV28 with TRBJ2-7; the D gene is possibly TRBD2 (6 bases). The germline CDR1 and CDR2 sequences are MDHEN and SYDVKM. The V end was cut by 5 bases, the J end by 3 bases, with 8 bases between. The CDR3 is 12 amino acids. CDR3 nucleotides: TGTGCCAGCAGTCTCGGGGGCTACGAGCAGTACTTC. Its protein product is CASSLGGYEQYF. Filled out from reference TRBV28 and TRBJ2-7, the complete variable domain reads DVKVTQSSRYLVKRTGEKVFLECVQDMDHENMFWYRQDPGLGLRLIYFSYDVKMKEKGDIPEGYSVSREKKERFSLILESASTNQTSMYLCASSLGGYEQYFGPGTRLTVT.

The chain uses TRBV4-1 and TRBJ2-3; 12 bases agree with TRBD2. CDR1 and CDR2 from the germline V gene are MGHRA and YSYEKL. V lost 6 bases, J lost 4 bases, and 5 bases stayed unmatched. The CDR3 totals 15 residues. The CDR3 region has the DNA TGCGCCAGCAGGTTGACTAGCGGGGGTGCAGATACGCAGTATTTT. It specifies CASRLTSGGADTQYF.

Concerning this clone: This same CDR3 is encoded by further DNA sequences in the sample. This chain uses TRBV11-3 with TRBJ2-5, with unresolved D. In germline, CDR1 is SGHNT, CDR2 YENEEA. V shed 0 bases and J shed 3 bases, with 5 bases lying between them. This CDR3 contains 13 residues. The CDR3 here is CASSLDREETQYF. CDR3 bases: TGTGCCAGCAGCTTAGACCGAGAAGAGACCCAGTACTTC.

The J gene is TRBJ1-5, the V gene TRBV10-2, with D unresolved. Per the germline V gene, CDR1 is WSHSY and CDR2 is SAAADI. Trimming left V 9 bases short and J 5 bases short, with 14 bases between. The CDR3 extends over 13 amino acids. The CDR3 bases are TGCGCCAGGCGGACTGTGAGATATCAGCCCCAGCATTTT. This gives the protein CARRTVRYQPQHF.

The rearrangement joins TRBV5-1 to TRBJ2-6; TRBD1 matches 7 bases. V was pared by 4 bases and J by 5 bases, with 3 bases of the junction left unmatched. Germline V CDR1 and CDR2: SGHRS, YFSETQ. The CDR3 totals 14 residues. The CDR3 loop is CASSMTGWANVLTF. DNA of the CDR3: TGCGCCAGCAGCATGACAGGGTGGGCCAACGTCCTGACTTTC.

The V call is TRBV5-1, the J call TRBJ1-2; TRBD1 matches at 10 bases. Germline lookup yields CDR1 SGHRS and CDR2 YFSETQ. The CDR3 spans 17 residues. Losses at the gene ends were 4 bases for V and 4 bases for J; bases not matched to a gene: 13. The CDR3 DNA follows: TGCGCCAGCAGCCCGCATACCGGGACAGGGGAGGGCTATGGCTACACCTTC. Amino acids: CASSPHTGTGEGYGYTF.

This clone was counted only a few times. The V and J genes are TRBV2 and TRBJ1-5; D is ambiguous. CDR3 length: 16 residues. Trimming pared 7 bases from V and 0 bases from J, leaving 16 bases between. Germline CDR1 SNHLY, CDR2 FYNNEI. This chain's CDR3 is CASTWAVDYSNQPQHF. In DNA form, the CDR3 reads TGTGCCAGCACTTGGGCCGTCGACTATAGCAATCAGCCCCAGCATTTT.

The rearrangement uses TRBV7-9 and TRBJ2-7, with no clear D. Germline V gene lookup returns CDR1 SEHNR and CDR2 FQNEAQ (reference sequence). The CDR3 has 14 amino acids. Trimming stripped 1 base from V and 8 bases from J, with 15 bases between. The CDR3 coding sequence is TGTGCCAGCAGCTTAGAGCAGGTGAACGGCCAGCAGTACTTC. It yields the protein CASSLEQVNGQQYF. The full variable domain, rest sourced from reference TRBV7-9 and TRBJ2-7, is DTGVSQNPRHKITKRGQNVTFRCDPISEHNRLYWYRQTLGQGPEFLTYFQNEAQLEKSRLLSDRFSAERPKGSFSTLEIQRTEQGDSAMYLCASSLEQVNGQQYFGPGTRLTVT.

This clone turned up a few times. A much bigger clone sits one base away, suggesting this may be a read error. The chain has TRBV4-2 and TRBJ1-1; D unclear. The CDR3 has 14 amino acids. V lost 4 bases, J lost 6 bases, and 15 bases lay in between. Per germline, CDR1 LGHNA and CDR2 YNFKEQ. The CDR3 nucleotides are TGTGCCAGCAGCCTTCTTCAAAGGGAGGCTGAAGCTTTCTTT. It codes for CASSLLQREAEAFF.